Shown below are 23 T cell receptor beta chains from a single sample sequenced in a study of T cells in narcolepsy. Only in-frame clones appear in the TCRdb table, and some are missing; sequencing was by immunoSEQ multiplex PCR. The sample shows 30,000 to 35,000 clones, about four fifths of them seen only once. The sequencing input was CD45RA- memory CD4+ T cells from PBMCs. All receptors come from a human donor with narcolepsy.

The chain carries TRBV29-1 and TRBJ2-2, with D perhaps TRBD2 (6 bases). Germline assignment: CDR1 SQVTM and CDR2 ANQGSEA. The length of the CDR3 is 13 residues. The V end lost 6 bases, the J end lost 4 bases, and 12 bases lay between the germline ends. CDR3 nucleotide sequence: TGCAGCGTAAGCCAGGGAGGCACCGGGGAGCTGTTTTTT. As protein: CSVSQGGTGELFF.

The genes are TRBV10-3 and TRBJ1-1; D is undetermined. The CDR3 consists of 12 residues. Germline CDR1 and CDR2: ENHRY and SYGVKD. Deletions cut 3 bases from V and 4 bases from J, with 6 bases between. In DNA form, the CDR3 reads TGTGCCATCAGTGAAACCGGCACTGAAGCTTTCTTT. As protein: CAISETGTEAFF.

V gene TRBV4-2 combines with J gene TRBJ2-2, with TRBD2 matching over 13 bases. Germline V gene sequence: CDR1 LGHNA, CDR2 YNFKEQ. The CDR3 runs to 18 residues. V was pared by 3 bases and J by 0 bases, with 4 bases of the junction left unmatched. The chain's CDR3 is CASSQGLAGFANTGELFF. The CDR3 nucleotides are TGTGCCAGCAGCCAGGGACTAGCGGGGTTCGCGAACACCGGGGAGCTGTTTTTT.

J is TRBJ1-1 and V is TRBV5-4; D is ambiguous. Per the germline V gene, CDR1 is SGHNT and CDR2 is YYREEE (reference sequence). The V end was cut by 4 bases, the J end by 1 base, with 11 bases between. CDR3 length equals 14 residues. CDR3 bases: TGTGCCAGCAGCCGCGACCCTCAGAACACTGAAGCTTTCTTT. It codes for CASSRDPQNTEAFF. Based on the CDR3 plus reference TRBV5-4 and TRBJ1-1, the full variable domain is ETGVTQSPTHLIKTRGQQVTLRCSSQSGHNTVSWYQQALGQGPQFIFQYYREEENGRGNFPPRFSGLQFPNYSSELNVNALELDDSALYLCASSRDPQNTEAFFGQGTRLTVV.

The chain has TRBV27 and TRBJ2-6; D may be TRBD1 (6 bases). The CDR3 is 15 amino acids. CDR1 is MNHEY and CDR2 is SMNVEV in the germline V gene (reference sequence). The V end was cut by 4 bases, the J end by 4 bases, with 11 bases between. This chain's CDR3 is CASSSTGTGANVLTF. CDR3 sequence (DNA): TGTGCCAGCAGTTCAACAGGGACCGGGGCCAACGTCCTGACTTTC.

This clone was recorded a few times. The same CDR3 arises from other DNA sequences in this sample as well. The chain employs TRBV5-1 and TRBJ1-4; D may be TRBD1 (6 bases). The CDR3 totals 14 residues. Germline CDR1 is SGHRS and CDR2 is YFSETQ. The V and J ends lost 4 bases and 7 bases respectively, with 14 bases between them. The CDR3 DNA is TGCGCCAGCAGCCCAGGGGCCAGGGGTGAAAAACTGTTTTTT. Translating gives CASSPGARGEKLFF.

The chain has TRBV6-1 and TRBJ1-1, with TRBD1 matching 7 bases. V lost 5 bases to trimming and J lost 1 base; unmatched junction nucleotides: 4. The CDR3 contains 14 residues. Germline CDR1 reads MNHNS; CDR2 reads SASEGT. CDR3: CASSQRTGNTEAFF. CDR3 bases: TGTGCCAGCAGTCAAAGGACAGGGAACACTGAAGCTTTCTTT.

The rearrangement links TRBV7-9 to TRBJ2-3; TRBD2 might be the D (5 bases). The CDR3 is made up of 14 amino acids. The V end was cut by 1 base, the J end by 5 bases, with 10 bases between. From germline, CDR1 is SEHNR and CDR2 FQNEAQ (reference sequence). The CDR3 is CASSLVAAGDTQYF. DNA of the CDR3: TGTGCCAGCAGCTTAGTTGCCGCGGGAGATACGCAGTATTTT.

The J gene is TRBJ2-5, the V gene TRBV5-1, with D possibly being TRBD1 (5 bases). V lost 0 bases and J lost 5, with 11 bases in between. The CDR3 runs 14 residues. CDR1 is SGHRS, CDR2 YFSETQ, per germline. CDR3 amino acids: CASSLAGRAETQYF. The CDR3 nucleotides read TGCGCCAGCAGCTTGGCGGGCAGGGCTGAGACCCAGTACTTC. Based on the CDR3 plus reference TRBV5-1 and TRBJ2-5, the full variable domain is KAGVTQTPRYLIKTRGQQVTLSCSPISGHRSVSWYQQTPGQGLQFLFEYFSETQRNKGNFPGRFSGRQFSNSRSEMNVSTLELGDSALYLCASSLAGRAETQYFGPGTRLLVL.

The rearrangement links TRBV11-3 to TRBJ1-3; D uncertain. The CDR3 extends over 16 amino acids. Germline V gene sequence: CDR1 SGHNT, CDR2 YENEEA. V lost 5 bases and J lost 0, with 14 bases in between. The CDR3, as DNA: TGTGCCAGCAGCCTATCAGGAGGGCCCTCTGGAAACACCATATATTTT. Amino acids: CASSLSGGPSGNTIYF.

This rearrangement joins TRBV5-1 to TRBJ1-1; D possibly corresponds to TRBD1 (5 bases). The CDR3 is 14 residues long. CDR1 and CDR2 (germline): SGHRS, YFSETQ. With 4 bases removed from V and 6 bases from J, the gap between germline ends came to 16 bases. The CDR3 spells CASSPTAGSPEAFF. In DNA, the CDR3 is TGCGCCAGCAGCCCTACGGCAGGGAGCCCTGAAGCTTTCTTT.

By frequency in the sample, this clone is medium-sized. The sample holds other DNA sequences that translate to the same CDR3. The J gene is TRBJ1-6, the V gene TRBV7-6, with a possible D match to TRBD1 (5 bases). CDR1 is SGHVS, CDR2 FNYEAQ, per germline. The CDR3 contains 14 residues. V was clipped by 2 bases and J by 5 bases, with 7 bases between them. The CDR3 sequence: CASSLNRNNSPLHF. The CDR3 region has the DNA TGTGCCAGCAGCTTAAACAGGAATAATTCACCCCTCCACTTT.

The chain combines TRBV5-4 with TRBJ1-1; the D gene is possibly TRBD1 (5 bases). Germline V gene sequence: CDR1 SGHNT, CDR2 YYREEE (reference sequence). V was clipped by 2 bases and J by 10 bases, with 12 bases between them. The CDR3 contains 12 residues. The CDR3 sequence: CASSFGGDGAFF. Written as DNA, the CDR3 is TGTGCCAGCAGCTTTGGGGGGGACGGAGCTTTCTTT.

The chain links TRBV5-6 to TRBJ2-7; D uncertain. The CDR3 spans 13 residues. The V end was cut by 7 bases, the J end by 3 bases, with 14 bases between. CDR1 and CDR2 from the germline V gene are SGHDT and YYEEEE. CDR3: CASGLPADYEQYF. The DNA of the CDR3 is TGTGCCAGCGGCCTCCCGGCGGACTACGAGCAGTACTTC.

The CDR3 DNA reads as TGCGCCAGCAGCCAAAACCTCGGGGGGCGCTTCCCTGGGGTGACCCAGTACTTC. This gives the protein CASSQNLGGRFPGVTQYF. The chain employs TRBV4-1 and TRBJ2-5; TRBD2 is a possible D gene (7 bases). This CDR3 region has 18 residues. Germline V gives CDR1 MGHRA, CDR2 YSYEKL. V was trimmed by 2 bases and J by 7 bases, leaving 26 bases between them.

The chain employs TRBV5-4 and TRBJ1-2, with 12 bases matching TRBD1. CDR3 size: 15 residues. Germline values: CDR1 SGHNT, CDR2 YYREEE (reference sequence). Trimming cost V 3 bases and J 8 bases; bases outside gene matches: 8. The chain's CDR3 is CASSSGGDRGRGYTF. The CDR3 coding sequence is TGTGCCAGCAGCTCGGGCGGGGACAGGGGGCGAGGCTACACCTTC. The full variable domain, in which reference TRBV5-4 and TRBJ1-2 provide the parts outside the CDR3, is ETGVTQSPTHLIKTRGQQVTLRCSSQSGHNTVSWYQQALGQGPQFIFQYYREEENGRGNFPPRFSGLQFPNYSSELNVNALELDDSALYLCASSSGGDRGRGYTFGSGTRLTVV.

The gene calls are TRBV29-1 and TRBJ2-2; 11 nucleotides align to TRBD1. The CDR3 consists of 14 residues. The germline V gene has CDR1 SQVTM and CDR2 ANQGSEA. J was trimmed by 3 bases and V by 6 bases; bases with no gene match: 3. The CDR3 protein is CSVGQGADTGELFF. For the CDR3, the DNA is TGCAGCGTAGGACAGGGGGCGGACACCGGGGAGCTGTTTTTT.

Only a few counts were recorded for this clone. Here the CDR3 DNA reads TGTGCCTGGGGGGGGGACCGCGGCACTGAAGCTTTCTTT. It encodes CAWGGDRGTEAFF. The chain recombines TRBV30 with TRBJ1-1; tentatively, D is TRBD1 (5 bases). The germline V and J ends were trimmed by 5 bases and 4 bases, with 14 bases remaining between them. The germline V gene has CDR1 GTSNPN and CDR2 SVGIG (reference sequence). The CDR3 totals 13 residues.

This clone was observed a few times. The V call is TRBV7-2, the J call TRBJ1-4; D unresolved. V dropped 5 bases and J dropped 4 bases, with 11 bases sitting between them. CDR1 is SGHTA, CDR2 FQGNSA, per germline. CDR3 length equals 14 residues. CDR3 DNA: TGTGCCAGCAGCGCCCGGGATTATAATGAAAAACTGTTTTTT. This codes for CASSARDYNEKLFF.

J is TRBJ2-1 and V is TRBV5-1, with TRBD2 as a possible D gene (6 bases). V was shortened by 7 bases and J by 6 bases, with 23 bases between the two germline ends. Germline V gene data show CDR1 as SGHRS and CDR2 as YFSETQ. This CDR3 has 16 residues. CDR3 residues: CASAGVGTQLSNEQFF. In DNA form, the CDR3 reads TGCGCCAGCGCCGGGGTAGGGACTCAGCTCTCCAATGAGCAGTTCTTC.

This chain connects TRBV18 to TRBJ2-3, with D uncertain. V lost 2 bases and J lost 2, with 11 bases in between. The CDR3 is 15 residues long. Germline V gene lookup returns CDR1 KGHSH and CDR2 LQKENI. The CDR3 sequence: CASSPKQDSTDTQYF. CDR3 nucleotides: TGTGCCAGCTCACCAAAACAAGATTCCACAGATACGCAGTATTTT.

This sequence joins TRBV7-2 and TRBJ1-1; 8 bases agree with TRBD1. V lost 4 bases, J lost 0 bases, and 10 bases stayed unmatched. Germline V gene data show CDR1 as SGHTA and CDR2 as FQGNSA. The CDR3 has 17 residues. For the CDR3, the DNA is TGTGCCAGCAGCTCTGGACAGGGAGGCGAGGTGAACACTGAAGCTTTCTTT. Its translation is CASSSGQGGEVNTEAFF.

The genes are TRBV9 and TRBJ1-2; the D is unclear. The CDR3 has 15 amino acids. The V and J ends lost 3 bases and 7 bases respectively, with 19 bases between them. Germline V CDR1 and CDR2: SGDLS, YYNGEE. The chain's CDR3 is CASSGERGRVSGYTF. The CDR3 nucleotides are TGTGCCAGCAGCGGGGAGAGAGGGCGGGTGTCTGGCTACACCTTC.